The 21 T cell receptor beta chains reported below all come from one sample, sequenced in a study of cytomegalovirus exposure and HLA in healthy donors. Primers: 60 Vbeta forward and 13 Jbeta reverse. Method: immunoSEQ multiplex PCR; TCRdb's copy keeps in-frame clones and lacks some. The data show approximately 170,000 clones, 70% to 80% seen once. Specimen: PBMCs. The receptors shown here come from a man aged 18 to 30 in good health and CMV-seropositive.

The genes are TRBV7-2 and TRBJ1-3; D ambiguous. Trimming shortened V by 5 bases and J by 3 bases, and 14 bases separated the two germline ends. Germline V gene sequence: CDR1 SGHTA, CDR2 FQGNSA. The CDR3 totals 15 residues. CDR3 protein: CASSAFRYGGNTIYF. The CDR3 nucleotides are TGTGCCAGCAGCGCGTTTCGGTATGGTGGAAACACCATATATTTT.

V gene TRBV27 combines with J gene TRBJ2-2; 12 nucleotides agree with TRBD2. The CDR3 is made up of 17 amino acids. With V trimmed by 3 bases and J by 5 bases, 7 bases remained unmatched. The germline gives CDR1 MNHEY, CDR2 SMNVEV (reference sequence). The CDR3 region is CASSFGSLAGGTGELFF. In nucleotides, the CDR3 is TGTGCCAGCAGTTTTGGATCGCTAGCGGGAGGGACCGGGGAGCTGTTTTTT.

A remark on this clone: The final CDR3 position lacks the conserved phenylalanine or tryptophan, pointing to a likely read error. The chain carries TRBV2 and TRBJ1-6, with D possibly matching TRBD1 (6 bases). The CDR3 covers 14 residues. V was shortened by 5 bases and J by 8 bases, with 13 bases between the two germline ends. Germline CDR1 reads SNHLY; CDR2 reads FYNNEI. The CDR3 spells CASSRGGRDSPLHL. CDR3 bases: TGTGCCAGCAGTAGAGGGGGAAGGGATTCACCCCTCCACCTT.

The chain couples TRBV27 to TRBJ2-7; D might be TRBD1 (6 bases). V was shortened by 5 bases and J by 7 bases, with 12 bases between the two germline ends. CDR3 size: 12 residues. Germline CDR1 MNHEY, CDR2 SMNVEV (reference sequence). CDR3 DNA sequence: TGTGCCAGCAGTCGAGACAGGCTGGAGCAGTACTTC. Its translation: CASSRDRLEQYF.

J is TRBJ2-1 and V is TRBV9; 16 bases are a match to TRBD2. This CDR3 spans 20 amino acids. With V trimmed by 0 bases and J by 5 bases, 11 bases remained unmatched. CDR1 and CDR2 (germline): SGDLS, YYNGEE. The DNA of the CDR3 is TGTGCCAGCAGCGTAGATAGGGGACTAGCGGGAGGGCCGCTAAACAATGAGCAGTTCTTC. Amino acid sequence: CASSVDRGLAGGPLNNEQFF.

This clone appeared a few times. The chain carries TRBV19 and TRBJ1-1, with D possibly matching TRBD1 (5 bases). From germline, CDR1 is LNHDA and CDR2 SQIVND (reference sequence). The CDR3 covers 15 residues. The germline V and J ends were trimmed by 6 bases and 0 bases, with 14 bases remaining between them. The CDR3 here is CASSEDTLLNTEAFF. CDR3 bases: TGTGCCAGTAGCGAGGACACGTTATTGAACACTGAAGCTTTCTTT.

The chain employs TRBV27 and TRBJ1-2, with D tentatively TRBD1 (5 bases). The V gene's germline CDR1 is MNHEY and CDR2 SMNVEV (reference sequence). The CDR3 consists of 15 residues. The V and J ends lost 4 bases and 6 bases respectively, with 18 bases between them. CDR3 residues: CASSSAMTARNGYTF. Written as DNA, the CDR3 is TGTGCCAGCAGTTCGGCTATGACAGCCCGAAATGGCTACACCTTC.

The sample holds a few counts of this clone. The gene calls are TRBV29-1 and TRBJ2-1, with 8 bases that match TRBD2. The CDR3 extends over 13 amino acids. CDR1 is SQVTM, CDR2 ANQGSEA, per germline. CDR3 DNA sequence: TGCAGTGCGTCGGGAGGGCCCTACAATGAGCAGTTCTTC. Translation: CSASGGPYNEQFF.

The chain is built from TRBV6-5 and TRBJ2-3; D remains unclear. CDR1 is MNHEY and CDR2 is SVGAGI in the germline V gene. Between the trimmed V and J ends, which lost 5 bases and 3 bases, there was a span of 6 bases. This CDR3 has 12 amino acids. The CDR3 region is CASSRVTDTQYF. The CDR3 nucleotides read TGTGCCAGCAGTAGAGTTACAGATACGCAGTATTTT.

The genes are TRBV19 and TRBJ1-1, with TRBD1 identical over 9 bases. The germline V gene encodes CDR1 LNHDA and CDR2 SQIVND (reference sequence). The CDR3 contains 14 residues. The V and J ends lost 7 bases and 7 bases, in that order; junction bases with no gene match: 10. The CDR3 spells CASTLRDRDFEAFF. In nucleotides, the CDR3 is TGTGCCAGTACCCTCCGGGACAGGGACTTTGAAGCTTTCTTT.

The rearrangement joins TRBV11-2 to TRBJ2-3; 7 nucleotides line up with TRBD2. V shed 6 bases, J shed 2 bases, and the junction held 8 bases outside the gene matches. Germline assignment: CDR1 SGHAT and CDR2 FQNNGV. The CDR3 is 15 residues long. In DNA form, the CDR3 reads TGTGCCAGCAGACCAAGTGGGGGGGACACAGATACGCAGTATTTT. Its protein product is CASRPSGGDTDTQYF.

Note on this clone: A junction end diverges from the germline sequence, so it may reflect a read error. CDR3 bases: TGTGCTAGCAGCTTAGCTCTCGGGGATGAGCAGTTCTTC. This translates into CASSLALGDEQFF. The V gene is TRBV7-7, the J gene TRBJ2-1; D might be TRBD2 (5 bases). Looked up from germline, CDR1 is SSHAT and CDR2 is FNYEAQ (reference sequence). This CDR3 contains 13 residues. Full variable domain (outside the CDR3, taken from reference TRBV7-7 and TRBJ2-1): GAGVSQSPRYKVTKRGQDVTLRCDPISSHATLYWYQQALGQGPEFLTYFNYEAQPDKSGLPSDRFSAERPEGSISTLTIQRTEQRDSAMYRCASSLALGDEQFFGPGTRLTVL.

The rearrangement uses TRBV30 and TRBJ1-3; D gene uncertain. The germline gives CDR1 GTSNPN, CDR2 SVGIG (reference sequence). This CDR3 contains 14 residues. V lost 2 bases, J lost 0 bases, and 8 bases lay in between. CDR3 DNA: TGTGCCTGGAGTCCGAGGTACTCTGGAAACACCATATATTTT. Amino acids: CAWSPRYSGNTIYF.

CDR3 DNA sequence: TGTGCCAGCGGCCCTCACTCCGGGGAAAGGGACATTCAGTACTTC. Encoded protein: CASGPHSGERDIQYF. The chain employs TRBV28 and TRBJ2-4, with a weak D call TRBD2 (5 bases). This CDR3 region has 15 residues. V was cut by 8 bases and J by 8 bases, with 22 bases left in between. Looked up from germline, CDR1 is MDHEN and CDR2 is SYDVKM.

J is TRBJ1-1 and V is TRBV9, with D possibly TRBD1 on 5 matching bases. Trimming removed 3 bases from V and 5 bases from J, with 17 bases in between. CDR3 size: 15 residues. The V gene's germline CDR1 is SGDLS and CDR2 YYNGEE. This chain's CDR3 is CASSDRSGFSTEAFF. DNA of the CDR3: TGTGCCAGCAGCGACCGATCAGGGTTTAGTACTGAAGCTTTCTTT.

The CDR3 coding sequence is TGTGCCAGCAGCTTGGACAGGGGGAATGGCTACACCTTC. Translated, it gives CASSLDRGNGYTF. The chain is built from TRBV5-4 and TRBJ1-2; 8 positions agree with TRBD1. Trimming cost V 0 bases and J 6 bases; bases outside gene matches: 1. The CDR3 contains 13 residues. Germline V gene sequence: CDR1 SGHNT, CDR2 YYREEE (reference sequence).

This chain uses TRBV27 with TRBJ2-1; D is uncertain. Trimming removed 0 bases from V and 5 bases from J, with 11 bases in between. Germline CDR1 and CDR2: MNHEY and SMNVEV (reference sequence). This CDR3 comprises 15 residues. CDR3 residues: CASSLSWLLNNEQFF. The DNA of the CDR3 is TGTGCCAGCAGTTTATCTTGGCTCCTTAACAATGAGCAGTTCTTC.

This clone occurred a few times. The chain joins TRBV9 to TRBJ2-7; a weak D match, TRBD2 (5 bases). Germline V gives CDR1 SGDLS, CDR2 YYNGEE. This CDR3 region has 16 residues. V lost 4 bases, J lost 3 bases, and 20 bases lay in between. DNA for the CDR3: TGTGCCAGCAGCCCCAGCGGTGTGGGCGCGTACTACGAGCAGTACTTC. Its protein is CASSPSGVGAYYEQYF.

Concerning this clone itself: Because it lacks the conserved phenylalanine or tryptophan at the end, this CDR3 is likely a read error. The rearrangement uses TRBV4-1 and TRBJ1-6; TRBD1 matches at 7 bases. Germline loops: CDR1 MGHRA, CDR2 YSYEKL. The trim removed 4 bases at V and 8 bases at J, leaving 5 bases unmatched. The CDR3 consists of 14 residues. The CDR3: CASSPRQGDSPLHL. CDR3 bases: TGCGCCAGCAGCCCTAGACAGGGAGATTCACCCCTCCACCTT.

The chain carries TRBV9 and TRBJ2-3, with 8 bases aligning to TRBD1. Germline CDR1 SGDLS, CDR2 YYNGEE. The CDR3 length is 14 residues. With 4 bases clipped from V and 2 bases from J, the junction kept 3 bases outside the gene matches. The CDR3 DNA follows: TGTGCCAGCAGCAACAGGGGGGCCACAGATACGCAGTATTTT. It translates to CASSNRGATDTQYF. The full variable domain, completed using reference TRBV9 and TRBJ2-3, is DSGVTQTPKHLITATGQRVTLRCSPRSGDLSVYWYQQSLDQGLQFLIQYYNGEERAKGNILERFSAQQFPDLHSELNLSSLELGDSALYFCASSNRGATDTQYFGPGTRLTVL.

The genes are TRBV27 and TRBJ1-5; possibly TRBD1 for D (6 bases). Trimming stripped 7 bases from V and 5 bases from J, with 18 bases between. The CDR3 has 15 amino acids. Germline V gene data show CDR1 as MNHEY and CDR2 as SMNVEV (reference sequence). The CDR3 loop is CASTPGGPGYQPQHF. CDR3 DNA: TGTGCCAGCACCCCTGGGGGCCCTGGATATCAGCCCCAGCATTTT.